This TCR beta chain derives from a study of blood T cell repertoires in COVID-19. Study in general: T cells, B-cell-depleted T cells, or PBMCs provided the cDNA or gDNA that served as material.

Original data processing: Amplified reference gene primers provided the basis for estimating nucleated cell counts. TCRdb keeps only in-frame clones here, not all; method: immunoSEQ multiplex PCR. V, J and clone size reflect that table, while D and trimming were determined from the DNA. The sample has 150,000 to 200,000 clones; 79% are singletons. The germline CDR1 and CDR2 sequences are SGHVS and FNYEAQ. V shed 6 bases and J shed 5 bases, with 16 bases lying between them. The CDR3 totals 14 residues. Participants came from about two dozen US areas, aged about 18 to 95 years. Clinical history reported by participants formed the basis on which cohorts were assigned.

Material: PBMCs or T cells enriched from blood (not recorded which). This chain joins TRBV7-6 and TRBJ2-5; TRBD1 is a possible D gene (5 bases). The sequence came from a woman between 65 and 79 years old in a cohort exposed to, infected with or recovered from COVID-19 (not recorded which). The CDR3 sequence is CASRELTAGETQYF. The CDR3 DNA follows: TGTGCCAGCAGAGAACTGACAGCCGGGGAGACCCAGTACTTC.